A selection of T cell receptor beta chains follows, all from one sample in a study of blood T cell repertoires in COVID-19. This table comes from immunoSEQ multiplex PCR, and its TCRdb copy is limited to in-frame clones, with some not included. The sample carries around 180,000 clones, roughly nine tenths recorded once. Sample: peripheral blood. The origin of the receptors is a man aged 65-85 years with active or convalescent COVID-19. The CDR3 runs from the conserved cysteine through the conserved F or W. The D gene is left open where the match is weak. Clone size, where shown, is once, few, many, or a class for clones that have expanded.

v_gene: TRBV30
j_gene: TRBJ2-5
abundance: once
d_gene: NA
CDR3nt: TGTGCCTGGAGTGCGAACTCGGAGACCCAGTACTTC
CDR3aa: CAWSANSETQYF

v_gene: TRBV19
j_gene: TRBJ1-2
abundance: NA
d_gene: TRBD1
CDR3nt: TGTGCCAGTAGGCCCGGGACAGGGGTTTTGAGCGGCTACACCTTC
CDR3aa: CASRPGTGVLSGYTF

v_gene: TRBV7-2
j_gene: TRBJ2-3
abundance: NA
d_gene: TRBD2
CDR3nt: TGTGCCAGCAGCTTAGGACTAGCGGGAGGTGGAGATACGCAGTATTTT
CDR3aa: CASSLGLAGGGDTQYF

v_gene: TRBV29-1
j_gene: TRBJ1-2
abundance: once
d_gene: NA
CDR3nt: TGCAGCGTCCGCTATAACTATGGCTACACCTTC
CDR3aa: CSVRYNYGYTF

v_gene: TRBV2
j_gene: TRBJ2-3
abundance: NA
d_gene: NA
CDR3nt: TGTGCCAGCAGTCAATTCACAGATACGCAGTATTTT
CDR3aa: CASSQFTDTQYF

v_gene: TRBV3-1/TRBV3-2
j_gene: TRBJ1-5
abundance: NA
d_gene: NA
CDR3nt: TGTGCCAGCAGCCAAGGGTCCGGGACGGGGGTTCAGCCCCAGCATTTT
CDR3aa: CASSQGSGTGVQPQHF

v_gene: TRBV19
j_gene: TRBJ2-7
abundance: NA
d_gene: NA
CDR3nt: TGTGCCAGTAGTGGCCGGGACACTTACGAGCAGTACTTC
CDR3aa: CASSGRDTYEQYF

v_gene: TRBV18
j_gene: TRBJ1-4
abundance: NA
d_gene: NA
CDR3nt: TGTGCCAGCTCCGCCGGGCGGGCGAAACTGTTTTTT
CDR3aa: CASSAGRAKLFF

v_gene: TRBV10-2
j_gene: TRBJ1-2
abundance: NA
d_gene: TRBD1
CDR3nt: TGCGCCAGCGGGGACAGGGGAAGAGACTATGGCTACACCTTC
CDR3aa: CASGDRGRDYGYTF

v_gene: TRBV2
j_gene: TRBJ2-5
abundance: NA
d_gene: TRBD1
CDR3nt: TGTGCCAGCCTGGAGCCCGACAGGGGGATTGAGACCCAGTACTTC
CDR3aa: CASLEPDRGIETQYF

v_gene: TRBV5-1
j_gene: TRBJ1-2
abundance: NA
d_gene: NA
CDR3nt: TGCGCCAGCAGCACCTCAAGCAACTATGGCTACACCTTC
CDR3aa: CASSTSSNYGYTF

v_gene: TRBV7-2
j_gene: TRBJ1-2
abundance: NA
d_gene: NA
CDR3nt: TGTGCCAGCAGCCCAGGACAGCCACCCTATGGCTACACCTTC
CDR3aa: CASSPGQPPYGYTF

v_gene: TRBV7-9
j_gene: TRBJ1-2
abundance: NA
d_gene: TRBD1
CDR3nt: TGTGCCAGCAGTTATCAACAGGGGCGCTATGGCTACACCTTC
CDR3aa: CASSYQQGRYGYTF

v_gene: TRBV7-2
j_gene: TRBJ2-5
abundance: NA
d_gene: TRBD1
CDR3nt: TGTGCCAGCAGCTTAGGCCCTTTAGGGACAGGGTTTGGCCAGTACTTC
CDR3aa: CASSLGPLGTGFGQYF

v_gene: TRBV7-2
j_gene: TRBJ2-5
abundance: NA
d_gene: NA
CDR3nt: TGTGCCAGCAGCCCGAGAACAGGGTACCAAGAGACCCAGTACTTC
CDR3aa: CASSPRTGYQETQYF

v_gene: TRBV7-3
j_gene: TRBJ2-3
abundance: NA
d_gene: TRBD2
CDR3nt: TGTGCCAGCAGCCCAGGGACTAGCTGGGGAGATACGCAGTATTTT
CDR3aa: CASSPGTSWGDTQYF

v_gene: TRBV25-1
j_gene: TRBJ2-1
abundance: NA
d_gene: TRBD2
CDR3nt: TGTGCCAGCAGTGGGCTAGCGGGAGGTGGGCCTTCCTACAATGAGCAGTTCTTC
CDR3aa: CASSGLAGGGPSYNEQFF

v_gene: TRBV2
j_gene: TRBJ1-5
abundance: NA
d_gene: NA
CDR3nt: TGTGCCAGCACTGCGACAAAGTATAGCAATCAGCCCCAGCATTTT
CDR3aa: CASTATKYSNQPQHF

v_gene: TRBV5-4
j_gene: TRBJ2-1
abundance: few
d_gene: TRBD2
CDR3nt: TGTGCCAGCAGCCCGCAGGTAGCGGGAGGGGGGAATGAGCAGTTCTTC
CDR3aa: CASSPQVAGGGNEQFF

v_gene: TRBV9
j_gene: TRBJ2-1
abundance: NA
d_gene: NA
CDR3nt: TGTGCCAGCAGCGTAGGGAGAACTCCAAACAATGAGCAGTTCTTC
CDR3aa: CASSVGRTPNNEQFF

v_gene: TRBV6-2/TRBV6-3
j_gene: TRBJ2-5
abundance: NA
d_gene: TRBD2
CDR3nt: TGTGCCAGCAGTTCCAACTCACAAGCTCGCGGGACTAGCGGGAGCGGGACCCAGTACTTC
CDR3aa: CASSSNSQARGTSGSGTQYF

v_gene: TRBV5-4
j_gene: TRBJ1-2
abundance: NA
d_gene: NA
CDR3nt: TGTGCCAGCAGCTTGGATGTAGCTACCGTCTATGGCTACACCTTC
CDR3aa: CASSLDVATVYGYTF

v_gene: TRBV19
j_gene: TRBJ1-1
abundance: NA
d_gene: NA
CDR3nt: TGTGCCAGTAGTATGCCAGAACTGAACACTGAAGCTTTCTTT
CDR3aa: CASSMPELNTEAFF

v_gene: TRBV12-5
j_gene: TRBJ1-5
abundance: NA
d_gene: TRBD1
CDR3nt: TGTGCTAGTGGGCCGGGACAGAGCAATCAGCCCCAGCATTTT
CDR3aa: CASGPGQSNQPQHF

v_gene: TRBV2
j_gene: TRBJ1-2
abundance: NA
d_gene: NA
CDR3nt: TGTGCCAGCAGTGACAGCTATGGCTACACCTTC
CDR3aa: CASSDSYGYTF

v_gene: TRBV5-1
j_gene: TRBJ2-1
abundance: NA
d_gene: TRBD2
CDR3nt: TGCGCCAGCAGCTTGGCCACTAGCGCCTACAATGAGCAGTTCTTC
CDR3aa: CASSLATSAYNEQFF

v_gene: TRBV7-9
j_gene: TRBJ1-3
abundance: few
d_gene: TRBD1
CDR3nt: TGTGCCAGCAGCCTAGACAGGGGCTCTGGAAACACCATATATTTT
CDR3aa: CASSLDRGSGNTIYF

v_gene: TRBV16
j_gene: TRBJ1-1
abundance: NA
d_gene: NA
CDR3nt: TGTGCCAGCAGCCAACTCTCCGCCCGGGGGGGTACTGAAGCTTTCTTT
CDR3aa: CASSQLSARGGTEAFF

v_gene: TRBV27
j_gene: TRBJ1-2
abundance: NA
d_gene: TRBD1
CDR3nt: TGTGCCAGCAGTTTATCTGTACAGGGGGCGCTTGGCTACACCTTC
CDR3aa: CASSLSVQGALGYTF

v_gene: TRBV4-1
j_gene: TRBJ1-2
abundance: NA
d_gene: NA
CDR3nt: TGCGCCAGCAGCCAAGATCTAAACAGAGACTATGGCTACACCTTC
CDR3aa: CASSQDLNRDYGYTF

v_gene: TRBV7-2
j_gene: TRBJ1-2
abundance: NA
d_gene: NA
CDR3nt: TGTGCCAGCAGCCCAAAAGCAGGACAGAAGCACCTCTATGGCTACACCTTC
CDR3aa: CASSPKAGQKHLYGYTF

v_gene: TRBV5-1
j_gene: TRBJ1-1
abundance: NA
d_gene: TRBD1
CDR3nt: TGCGCCAGCAGTAGAGGACAGGGGAACACTGAAGCTTTCTTT
CDR3aa: CASSRGQGNTEAFF

v_gene: TRBV2
j_gene: TRBJ2-3
abundance: NA
d_gene: NA
CDR3nt: TGTGCCAGCATGGCATCCAAGCAGGCAGATACGCAGTATTTT
CDR3aa: CASMASKQADTQYF

v_gene: TRBV20-1
j_gene: TRBJ2-7
abundance: NA
d_gene: TRBD1
CDR3nt: TGCAGTGCTAGTCCATACAGGGGTTCCTACGAGCAGTACTTC
CDR3aa: CSASPYRGSYEQYF

v_gene: TRBV5-4
j_gene: TRBJ1-4
abundance: NA
d_gene: TRBD1
CDR3nt: TGTGCCAGCAGCGGACAGGGTGAAAAACTGTTTTTT
CDR3aa: CASSGQGEKLFF

v_gene: TRBV3-1/TRBV3-2
j_gene: TRBJ2-7
abundance: NA
d_gene: NA
CDR3nt: TGTGCCAGCAGCAGTAGTAGGCGGGGTGGTGACGAGCAGTACTTC
CDR3aa: CASSSSRRGGDEQYF

v_gene: TRBV7-2
j_gene: TRBJ2-3
abundance: NA
d_gene: NA
CDR3nt: TGTGCCAGCTCCCGGCAGGCCAGCACAGATACGCAGTATTTT
CDR3aa: CASSRQASTDTQYF

v_gene: TRBV4-3
j_gene: TRBJ1-3
abundance: few
d_gene: NA
CDR3nt: TGCGCCAGCAGCTACACCTTTGAGGTTATTGGAAACACCATATATTTT
CDR3aa: CASSYTFEVIGNTIYF

v_gene: TRBV7-8
j_gene: TRBJ2-7
abundance: NA
d_gene: TRBD2
CDR3nt: TGTGCCAGCAGGAGAGGGTCTAGCGGGGGGTACGAGCAGTACTTC
CDR3aa: CASRRGSSGGYEQYF

v_gene: TRBV28
j_gene: TRBJ1-4
abundance: NA
d_gene: NA
CDR3nt: TGTGCCAGCAGGGAGGGAGGGGCAACTAATGAAAAACTGTTTTTT
CDR3aa: CASREGGATNEKLFF

v_gene: TRBV5-4
j_gene: TRBJ2-7
abundance: few
d_gene: NA
CDR3nt: TGTGCCAGCAGCTTCGACCGGGACTCCCAAGGAGAGCAGTACTTC
CDR3aa: CASSFDRDSQGEQYF

v_gene: TRBV7-2
j_gene: TRBJ2-3
abundance: NA
d_gene: NA
CDR3nt: TGTGCCAGCAGCTTCCTGACAGCCGCAGATACGCAGTATTTT
CDR3aa: CASSFLTAADTQYF

v_gene: TRBV2
j_gene: TRBJ1-6
abundance: NA
d_gene: TRBD1
CDR3nt: TGTGCCAGCGTTCGGGACAGGAATTCACCCCTCCACTTT
CDR3aa: CASVRDRNSPLHF

v_gene: TRBV30
j_gene: TRBJ2-2
abundance: NA
d_gene: TRBD1
CDR3nt: TGTGCCTGGAGTGTACCCGGGACAGGGACCGGGGAGCTGTTTTTT
CDR3aa: CAWSVPGTGTGELFF

v_gene: TRBV19
j_gene: TRBJ2-7
abundance: NA
d_gene: TRBD1
CDR3nt: TGTGCCAGTAGTACGGACAGGTGGTACGAGCAGTACTTC
CDR3aa: CASSTDRWYEQYF

v_gene: TRBV2
j_gene: TRBJ1-3
abundance: NA
d_gene: NA
CDR3nt: TGTGCCAGCAGTTTCGTTCGGGACATCTCTGGAAACACCATATATTTT
CDR3aa: CASSFVRDISGNTIYF

v_gene: TRBV9
j_gene: TRBJ2-5
abundance: NA
d_gene: NA
CDR3nt: TGTGCCAGCAGCGTACAGGGCTTCCAAGAGACCCAGTACTTC
CDR3aa: CASSVQGFQETQYF

v_gene: TRBV7-8
j_gene: TRBJ2-5
abundance: few
d_gene: TRBD2
CDR3nt: TGTGCCAGCAGCTTATTTTCCGGGACTAGCGGACAAGAGACCCAGTACTTC
CDR3aa: CASSLFSGTSGQETQYF

v_gene: TRBV11-3
j_gene: TRBJ2-7
abundance: NA
d_gene: TRBD2
CDR3nt: TGTGCCAGCAGGGGGGGAGGGAAGTCCTACGAGCAGTACTTC
CDR3aa: CASRGGGKSYEQYF

v_gene: TRBV19
j_gene: TRBJ1-2
abundance: NA
d_gene: NA
CDR3nt: TGTGCCAGTAGTTTGGAGTATGGCTACACCTTC
CDR3aa: CASSLEYGYTF

v_gene: TRBV18
j_gene: TRBJ2-2
abundance: NA
d_gene: TRBD2
CDR3nt: TGTGCCAGCTCACCGGGCGGGGGACGGGAGCTGTTTTTT
CDR3aa: CASSPGGGRELFF

v_gene: TRBV7-8
j_gene: TRBJ2-7
abundance: NA
d_gene: NA
CDR3nt: TGTGCCAGCAGCTTAGTTAGGGGATTCTCCTACGAGCAGTACTTC
CDR3aa: CASSLVRGFSYEQYF

v_gene: TRBV29-1
j_gene: TRBJ1-5
abundance: NA
d_gene: NA
CDR3nt: TGCAGCGTTGGCGGGTCCCCAACTGGGAGCAATCAGCCCCAGCATTTT
CDR3aa: CSVGGSPTGSNQPQHF